The 21 T cell receptor beta chains in this list originate from one sample, sequenced in a study of early T cells in non-severe SARS-CoV-2 infection. TCRdb reanalysed the 5' RACE reads using MiXCR and keeps one entry per CDR3 protein. The top ten clones hold over 1.1% of a sample with 55,000 to 80,000 distinct CDR3 sequences, roughly 12% of them seen once. The sample consisted of whole blood, taken at baseline. Receptors were obtained from an adult who was a healthcare worker with PCR-confirmed SARS-CoV-2 infection or an uninfected control (not recorded which).

The chain recombines TRBV27 with TRBJ2-1, with 12 bases lining up with TRBD2. The CDR3 is 15 residues long. Germline trimming cut 6 bases from V and 5 bases from J; bases unmatched to any gene: 5. Germline values: CDR1 MNHEY, CDR2 SMNVEV (reference sequence). DNA of the CDR3: TGTGCCAGCAGAACCCTAGCGGGGGGGGACAATGAGCAGTTCTTC. It codes for CASRTLAGGDNEQFF.

This clonotype was seen many times. V gene TRBV9 combines with J gene TRBJ2-1; TRBD2 aligns across 14 bases. Trimming at V came to 3 bases and at J to 8 bases, leaving 7 bases not matched to a gene. The CDR3 is 16 residues long. Germline assignment: CDR1 SGDLS and CDR2 YYNGEE. CDR3 nucleotide sequence: TGTGCCAGCAGCGCCAAGACTAGCGGGAGGGCCTATGAGCAGTTCTTC. This sequence encodes CASSAKTSGRAYEQFF.

In its sample, this clonotype was seen a few times. J is TRBJ2-7 and V is TRBV12-3 or TRBV12-4; TRBD2 matches 8 bases. The CDR3 is made up of 14 amino acids. The V segment lost 1 base and the J segment 2 bases; nucleotides outside the gene matches: 1. In DNA form, the CDR3 reads TGTGCCAGCAGTTTAGGACTAGCGCCCTACGAGCAGTACTTC. Translating gives CASSLGLAPYEQYF.

This clonotype came up many times. This chain joins TRBV6-6 and TRBJ1-3, with D unclear. In germline, CDR1 is MNHNY, CDR2 SVGAGI (reference sequence). The CDR3 is made up of 17 amino acids. With 0 bases removed from V and 2 bases from J, the gap between germline ends came to 14 bases. DNA of the CDR3: TGTGCCAGCAGTTACTCGCTGGGTGGTACACCTGGAAACACCATATATTTT. Its protein is CASSYSLGGTPGNTIYF.

This clonotype was observed a few times. This chain connects TRBV7-2 to TRBJ2-7; the match to TRBD2 covers 7 bases. This CDR3 spans 13 amino acids. Germline trimming cut 5 bases from V and 5 bases from J; bases unmatched to any gene: 6. CDR1 SGHTA and CDR2 FQGNSA come from the germline V gene. The CDR3 region has the DNA TGTGCCAGCAGCCCAGGGACTATTCACGAGCAGTACTTC. Encoded protein: CASSPGTIHEQYF.

This chain links TRBV5-4 with TRBJ2-5; the D call may be TRBD1 or TRBD2 (5 bases each). Germline CDR1 SGHNT, CDR2 YYREEE (reference sequence). The length of the CDR3 is 16 residues. Trimming pared 0 bases from V and 4 bases from J, leaving 16 bases between. CDR3 in amino acids: CASSLVGIFGAETQYF. DNA for the CDR3: TGTGCCAGCAGCTTGGTCGGGATTTTCGGGGCAGAGACCCAGTACTTC. The full variable domain, rest sourced from reference TRBV5-4 and TRBJ2-5, is ETGVTQSPTHLIKTRGQQVTLRCSSQSGHNTVSWYQQALGQGPQFIFQYYREEENGRGNFPPRFSGLQFPNYSSELNVNALELDDSALYLCASSLVGIFGAETQYFGPGTRLLVL.

This clonotype was seen a handful of times. The chain is built from TRBV7-2 and TRBJ2-2; TRBD2 matches 9 bases. The CDR3 loop spans 16 amino acids. Germline V lookup: CDR1 SGHTA, CDR2 FQGNSA. V lost 5 bases to trimming and J lost 2 bases; unmatched junction nucleotides: 6. The CDR3 region is CASSPSGGPNTGELFF. The CDR3 DNA is TGTGCCAGCAGCCCCAGCGGGGGGCCCAACACCGGGGAGCTGTTTTTT.

This sequence joins TRBV5-4 and TRBJ2-5; D gene uncertain. The CDR3 contains 13 residues. Per the germline V gene, CDR1 is SGHNT and CDR2 is YYREEE (reference sequence). Between the trimmed V and J ends, which lost 1 base and 4 bases, there was a span of 8 bases. The CDR3 DNA sequence: TGTGCCAGCAGCTTGCTTGCTGGAGAGACCCAGTACTTC. This codes for CASSLLAGETQYF.

V and J are TRBV7-2 and TRBJ2-1, with D perhaps matching TRBD1 (5 bases). V shed 2 bases and J shed 6 bases, with 11 bases lying between them. Germline values: CDR1 SGHTA, CDR2 FQGNSA. The CDR3 is 14 residues long. CDR3 amino acids: CASSLLRGPNEQFF. Written as DNA, the CDR3 is TGTGCCAGCAGCTTACTTAGGGGTCCCAATGAGCAGTTCTTC.

This clonotype has more than one count but fewer than ten. The chain couples TRBV4-3 to TRBJ1-5; no reliable D call. The CDR3 spans 13 residues. The V gene's germline CDR1 is LGHNA and CDR2 YSLEER. Trimming left V 1 base short and J 7 bases short, with 8 bases between. The CDR3 bases are TGCGCCAGCAGCCAAGGGGCGCGGCAGCCCCAGCATTTT. It codes for CASSQGARQPQHF.

V is TRBV9 and J is TRBJ2-1; the D gene is possibly TRBD1 (6 bases). CDR1 is SGDLS and CDR2 is YYNGEE in the germline V gene. The CDR3 runs 16 residues. V was shortened by 1 base and J by 6 bases, with 17 bases between the two germline ends. Written as DNA, the CDR3 is TGTGCCAGCAGCGTAACGACAGGCTTTGTCTCCAATGAGCAGTTCTTC. It specifies CASSVTTGFVSNEQFF. The full variable domain, completed using reference TRBV9 and TRBJ2-1, is DSGVTQTPKHLITATGQRVTLRCSPRSGDLSVYWYQQSLDQGLQFLIQYYNGEERAKGNILERFSAQQFPDLHSELNLSSLELGDSALYFCASSVTTGFVSNEQFFGPGTRLTVL.

This clonotype occurred many times. The chain is built from TRBV7-9 and TRBJ1-4; D gene unclear. V was pared by 1 base and J by 5 bases, with 5 bases between. Per germline, CDR1 SEHNR and CDR2 FQNEAQ (reference sequence). The CDR3 consists of 13 residues. The CDR3 DNA is TGTGCCAGCAGCTTAGATAGAAATGAAAAACTGTTTTTT. It specifies CASSLDRNEKLFF. The full variable domain, completed using reference TRBV7-9 and TRBJ1-4, is DTGVSQNPRHKITKRGQNVTFRCDPISEHNRLYWYRQTLGQGPEFLTYFQNEAQLEKSRLLSDRFSAERPKGSFSTLEIQRTEQGDSAMYLCASSLDRNEKLFFGSGTQLSVL.

This clonotype came up a few times. The chain uses TRBV28 and TRBJ2-1; the match to TRBD1 covers 8 bases. The germline V gene encodes CDR1 MDHEN and CDR2 SYDVKM. The CDR3 totals 14 residues. J gave up 6 bases and V 9 bases, and 10 bases lay outside the gene matches. The CDR3 nucleotides are TGTGCCAGTTACCAGGGGGCTGGGGGCAATGAGCAGTTCTTC. The encoded protein is CASYQGAGGNEQFF.

This clonotype was seen a handful of times. The chain joins TRBV21-1 to TRBJ2-3; the table names TRBD2, a call not compared with the DNA. TRBV21-1 is labeled a pseudogene. CDR3 length: 16 amino acids. CDR3 sequence reads: CASFREGSSAPHTQYF. The CDR3 DNA sequence: TGTGCCAGCTTTAGGGAGGGGTCCTCTGCACCGCATACGCAGTATTTT.

V is TRBV10-1 and J is TRBJ2-1; 8 bases align to TRBD1. CDR1 and CDR2 (germline): WNHNN, SYGVQD (reference sequence). The V and J ends lost 3 bases and 4 bases, in that order; junction bases with no gene match: 5. CDR3 length equals 15 residues. This CDR3 is CASSDKTGGYNEQFF. CDR3 nucleotides: TGCGCCAGCAGTGATAAAACAGGGGGGTACAATGAGCAGTTCTTC.

This clonotype was observed a handful of times. J is TRBJ1-2 and V is TRBV27, with D uncertain. The CDR3 is 13 residues long. V gave up 6 bases and J gave up 0 bases, with 8 bases separating them. The germline gives CDR1 MNHEY, CDR2 SMNVEV (reference sequence). CDR3 nucleotide sequence: TGTGCCAGCAGAAGCGGAGCTAACTATGGCTACACCTTC. Its protein is CASRSGANYGYTF.

This clonotype was seen more than once but under ten times. The rearrangement links TRBV11-2 to TRBJ2-7; 7 bases line up with TRBD2. The CDR3 runs 13 residues. Germline CDR1 and CDR2: SGHAT and FQNNGV. The V gene end was trimmed by 3 bases and the J gene end by 4 bases; junction bases not matched to a gene: 3. The CDR3 protein is CASSFQGGYEQYF. Here the CDR3 DNA reads TGTGCCAGCAGCTTCCAGGGAGGGTACGAGCAGTACTTC. The full variable domain, with the rest looked up from reference TRBV11-2 and TRBJ2-7, is EAGVAQSPRYKIIEKRQSVAFWCNPISGHATLYWYQQILGQGPKLLIQFQNNGVVDDSQLPKDRFSAERLKGVDSTLKIQPAKLEDSAVYLCASSFQGGYEQYFGPGTRLTVT.

This clonotype has only a few counts. The chain has TRBV5-1 and TRBJ2-3, with D possibly called TRBD1 or TRBD2 (6 bases each). Looked up from germline, CDR1 is SGHRS and CDR2 is YFSETQ. Trimming took 4 bases from V and 0 from J, leaving 9 bases between them. The CDR3 spans 14 residues. The CDR3 nucleotides are TGCGCCAGCAGCAGGGGGACTAGCACAGATACGCAGTATTTT. It yields the protein CASSRGTSTDTQYF. Full variable domain (remainder filled in from reference TRBV5-1 and TRBJ2-3): KAGVTQTPRYLIKTRGQQVTLSCSPISGHRSVSWYQQTPGQGLQFLFEYFSETQRNKGNFPGRFSGRQFSNSRSEMNVSTLELGDSALYLCASSRGTSTDTQYFGPGTRLTVL.

This clonotype showed up just a few times. The rearrangement uses TRBV7-2 and TRBJ1-5; D perhaps matches TRBD1 (5 bases). Trimming left V 5 bases short and J 0 bases short, with 11 bases between. The CDR3 has 15 residues. CDR1 and CDR2 from the germline V gene are SGHTA and FQGNSA. The CDR3 loop is CASSLDSVSNQPQHF. As DNA, the CDR3 is TGTGCCAGCAGCCTAGACAGCGTTAGCAATCAGCCCCAGCATTTT.

This clonotype was counted ten times or more. The chain recombines TRBV20-1 with TRBJ2-3; possibly TRBD2 for D (5 bases). The CDR3 runs 13 residues. Looked up from germline, CDR1 is DFQATT and CDR2 is SNEGSKA (reference sequence). Trimming left V 3 bases short and J 4 bases short, with 11 bases between. CDR3 sequence reads: CSAREGSPDTQYF. DNA for the CDR3: TGCAGTGCTAGGGAAGGGAGTCCAGATACGCAGTATTTT.

The table lists this clonotype with many counts. V usage is TRBV6-1 and J usage is TRBJ2-3; D unresolved. From germline, CDR1 is MNHNS and CDR2 SASEGT. CDR3 size: 16 residues. V was cut by 4 bases and J by 0 bases, with 14 bases left in between. Here the CDR3 DNA reads TGTGCCAGCAGTGCTACTCCGTTTCCCAGCACAGATACGCAGTATTTT. Its protein is CASSATPFPSTDTQYF.